The T cell receptor (beta chain) described here comes from a study of PD-L1 blockade in urothelial cancer. Overall study context: Blood underwent analysis 3 weeks (second dose) and 6 weeks after treatment began.

PCRs each included synthetic TCR analog templates spiked in. Libraries were prepared by immunoSEQ multiplex PCR; TCRdb keeps only in-frame clonotypes and omits some of them. Found here are approximately 65,000 clones, less than 90% of them singletons; the top ten hold roughly 3.2%. Trimming cost V 5 bases and J 11 bases, with 15 bases left between them. The CDR3 covers 12 residues. Per the germline V gene, CDR1 is SEHNR and CDR2 is FQNEAQ (reference sequence). The cohort comprised individuals with locally advanced or metastatic urothelial carcinoma. Sample numbers ranged from 1 to 8 per patient, encompassing pretreatment and on-treatment collections.

The source was PBMCs, collected around atezolizumab (anti-PD-L1) treatment. V and J are TRBV7-9 and TRBJ1-1; perhaps TRBD1 as D (6 bases). The TCR sequence derives from a man aged 60-69 years with urothelial cancer. CDR3 amino acids: CASSIEKRGAFF. Written as DNA, the CDR3 is TGTGCCAGCAGCATTGAAAAGAGGGGGGCTTTCTTT.